This TCR beta chain derives from a study of blood T cells in healthy people across ages. The V segment lost 3 bases and the J segment 4 bases; nucleotides outside the gene matches: 5. Germline lookup yields CDR1 SGHDT and CDR2 YYEEEE. The CDR3 has 14 residues. A second PCR, run for roughly 7 to 11 cycles, used a sample-barcoded 5' primer plus a J-beta primer mix. In TCRdb, the 5' RACE reads were re-called with MiXCR into one record per CDR3 protein. The sample lists a few hundred thousand distinct CDR3 sequences, roughly half occurring once. All donors came from Russia, were Caucasian and healthy, and spanned ages about 6 to 100. Drawing of peripheral blood yielded about 9.7 milliliters from each donor. Per sample, at least 5 micrograms of total RNA were extracted.

The gene calls are TRBV5-6 and TRBJ2-7; 9 nucleotides align to TRBD2. The sequenced material came from blood. The receptor's source is a man aged 55-75 years in good health. CDR3 sequence reads: CASSYGTSHYEQYF. DNA for the CDR3: TGTGCCAGCAGCTACGGGACTAGCCATTACGAGCAGTACTTC.